This T cell receptor beta chain was found in a study of CD8+ T cells in alopecia areata. General observations from the study: The study found higher clonality in lesional than normal scalp, especially in alopecia totalis/universalis.

Trimming removed 0 bases from V and 0 bases from J, with 9 bases in between. The CDR3 spans 16 residues. In germline, CDR1 is NNHNN, CDR2 SYGAGS (reference sequence). A note on this clone: The antigen is unknown. Mouse gene names and germline throughout. The read ends 4 residues before the CDR3 terminus; that terminus is restored from the germline J gene.

Reverse transcription of extracted RNA yielded cDNA, which provided the sequencing template. Produced via immunoSEQ multiplex PCR; TCRdb's table is partial and in-frame only. The data show more than 90,000 clones, none appearing only once, with roughly 21% held by the ten largest. The sequencing input was lesional skin. J is TRBJ1-4 and V is TRBV13-2; D is possibly TRBD1 (5 bases). The receptor comes from a C3H/HeJ mouse with alopecia areata. The strain's MHC haplotype is H2-k. The CDR3 loop reads CASGDAGGVSNERLFF. CDR3 DNA (partial): TGTGCCAGCGGTGATGCGGGGGGAGTTTCCAACGAA.